This T cell receptor beta chain was recorded in a study of shared clonotypes between healthy human individuals. The study, taken as a whole, reports: An anticipated effect of sequencing depth on clonotype sharing among donors was recognized.

A word on this clone: No antigen is known for it.

CD45RO-negative, CCR7-selected cells formed the naive CD8 fraction, which excluded terminally differentiated effector memory CD45RA+ cells. HIV-negative, healthy adults without recent acute infections or vaccinations were the donors. CDR1 and CDR2 from the germline V gene are MNHEY and SVGAGI. V was pared by 2 bases and J by 7 bases, with 10 bases between. The CDR3 is made up of 13 amino acids. Assay execution proceeded at the deep level. A roughly 200 ng quantity of DNA, roughly 30,000 T cell genomes, went into the sorted-subset replicate PCRs. Assay: immunoSEQ multiplex PCR; the TCRdb copy retains only in-frame clones and omits some. This sample has around 620,000 clones, with 95% found just once.

V gene TRBV6-5 combines with J gene TRBJ2-3, with D perhaps matching TRBD2 (5 bases). Sequenced: naive CD8+ T cells sorted from blood. The clonotype comes from a woman under 40 in good health. CDR3 nucleotide sequence: TGTGCCAGCAGTTACGCAGGAGGAAATACGCAGTATTTT. Its protein is CASSYAGGNTQYF.